This T cell receptor (beta chain) was captured by sequencing in a study of patients and donors after allogeneic stem cell transplantation. This clonotype is medium-sized (0.01 to 0.1%). V lost 4 bases to trimming and J lost 6 bases; unmatched junction nucleotides: 9. Looked up from germline, CDR1 is SGHNT and CDR2 is YENEEA. The CDR3 covers 15 residues. TCRdb reprocessed the RT-PCR reads with MiXCR, giving one entry per CDR3 protein. The sample lists a few thousand distinct CDR3 sequences, roughly 29% occurring once. The receptor's source is a human donor who was either an allogeneic HSCT recipient or a stem cell or donor lymphocyte infusion donor (not recorded which). It is not recorded whose cells these are; they may come from a transplant donor. What was sequenced was blood, either unsorted or a sorted T cell fraction (not recorded which). The rearrangement uses TRBV11-3 and TRBJ2-1; 7 nucleotides line up with TRBD1. The CDR3 nucleotides read TGTGCCAGCAGCTATGGACAGGAATGGGCCAATGAGCAGTTCTTC. It yields the protein CASSYGQEWANEQFF. Full variable domain (outside the CDR3, taken from reference TRBV11-3 and TRBJ2-1): EAGVVQSPRYKIIEKKQPVAFWCNPISGHNTLYWYLQNLGQGPELLIRYENEEAVDDSQLPKDRFSAERLKGVDSTLKIQPAELGDSAVYLCASSYGQEWANEQFFGPGTRLTVL.